This TCR beta chain was obtained from a study of cytomegalovirus exposure and HLA in healthy donors. With 60 Vbeta and 13 Jbeta primers, the PCR was carried out. Generated by immunoSEQ multiplex PCR, the TCRdb table keeps only in-frame clones and is missing some. The sample contains 110,000 to 150,000 clones, about three quarters of which appear only once. Trimming removed 2 bases at V and 1 base at J, with 12 bases between. Germline CDR1 and CDR2: SNHLY and FYNNEI. The CDR3 length is 17 residues. General study results and limits: Usually a TCR sequence was rare, but some public TCRs were found in many donors. There were some V segments, including TRBV6-2 and TRBV6-3, excluded as indistinguishable. The investigators catalogued 150 to 200 TCR beta chains as cytomegalovirus-associated.

For this clone: Its matching antigen is unknown.

The specimen was PBMCs. The origin of this receptor is a male donor in good health and CMV-seronegative. The chain carries TRBV2 and TRBJ1-6, with D unresolved. The CDR3 bases are TGTGCCAGCAGTGAAAAATGGGCAGGATCCTATAATTCACCCCTCCACTTT. Translating gives CASSEKWAGSYNSPLHF.